The 7 T cell receptor beta chains below all came from one sample that was sequenced in a study of cytomegalovirus exposure and HLA in healthy donors. The study ran its PCR with 60 Vbeta and 13 Jbeta primers. The data were produced by immunoSEQ multiplex PCR, yet TCRdb's version contains in-frame clones alone and is incomplete. The sample holds about 80,000 clones, under 70% seen once. Sequencing input: PBMCs. All receptors derive from a woman between 50 and 59 years old in good health and CMV-seropositive.

The V gene is TRBV6-1, the J gene TRBJ2-3, with TRBD2 as a possible D gene (6 bases). In germline, CDR1 is MNHNS, CDR2 SASEGT. This CDR3 is 16 amino acids long. V was shortened by 7 bases and J by 2 bases, with 19 bases between the two germline ends. CDR3 nucleotide sequence: TGTGCCAGCACTGAGCGGGCGCCTTTATTCACAGATACGCAGTATTTT. Translated: CASTERAPLFTDTQYF.

The chain employs TRBV14 and TRBJ2-1; D is undetermined. Germline lookup yields CDR1 SGHDN and CDR2 FVKESK. Trimming cost V 2 bases and J 5 bases, with 7 bases left between them. CDR3 length: 13 residues. CDR3 coding DNA: TGTGCCAGCAGCCAACAACTTAACAATGAGCAGTTCTTC. It specifies CASSQQLNNEQFF.

The chain has TRBV4-1 and TRBJ1-1; 7 bases line up with TRBD1. CDR3 length: 15 amino acids. Per germline, CDR1 MGHRA and CDR2 YSYEKL. J was trimmed by 1 base and V by 2 bases; bases with no gene match: 4. CDR3 coding DNA: TGCGCCAGCAGCCAACTCCGGGACAGGAACACTGAAGCTTTCTTT. It yields the protein CASSQLRDRNTEAFF.

The chain combines TRBV7-3 with TRBJ2-5; TRBD1 matches 8 bases. This CDR3 has 14 residues. CDR1 SGHTA and CDR2 FQGTGA come from the germline V gene. The V gene end was trimmed by 4 bases and the J gene end by 5 bases; junction bases not matched to a gene: 6. The CDR3 here is CASSSRTGRETQYF. The DNA for the CDR3 is TGTGCCAGCAGCTCGCGGACAGGGCGGGAGACCCAGTACTTC. The variable domain in full, completed from reference TRBV7-3 and TRBJ2-5, reads GAGVSQTPSNKVTEKGKYVELRCDPISGHTALYWYRQSLGQGPEFLIYFQGTGAADDSGLPNDRFFAVRPEGSVSTLKIQRTERGDSAVYLCASSSRTGRETQYFGPGTRLLVL.

The chain has TRBV28 and TRBJ2-7; perhaps TRBD1 as D (5 bases). Germline CDR1 reads MDHEN; CDR2 reads SYDVKM. The ends were cut back, 4 bases at V and 3 bases at J, with 16 bases in the middle. The CDR3 is 15 amino acids. CDR3 region: CASSWTLQANYEQYV. In DNA form, the CDR3 reads TGTGCCAGCAGTTGGACCCTACAGGCGAACTACGAGCAGTACGTC.

This clone came up once. V and J are TRBV9 and TRBJ2-7; 10 bases fit TRBD1. The V gene end was trimmed by 4 bases and the J gene end by 2 bases; junction bases not matched to a gene: 6. The CDR3 totals 15 residues. Germline V gene lookup returns CDR1 SGDLS and CDR2 YYNGEE. CDR3 nucleotides: TGTGCCAGCAGCCCGGGACAGGGGACGACCTACGAGCAGTACTTC. Residues: CASSPGQGTTYEQYF.

The rearrangement joins TRBV4-1 to TRBJ2-5; 12 nucleotides line up with TRBD1. With 3 bases clipped from V and 5 bases from J, the junction kept 4 bases outside the gene matches. The CDR3 consists of 15 residues. The V gene's germline CDR1 is MGHRA and CDR2 YSYEKL. The CDR3 is CASSQGTGGMETQYF. CDR3 bases: TGCGCCAGCAGCCAGGGGACAGGGGGCATGGAGACCCAGTACTTC.